Below, 22 T cell receptor beta chains from the same sample are listed, as sequenced in a study of early T cells in non-severe SARS-CoV-2 infection. TCRdb re-called the 5' RACE reads through MiXCR, storing one row per CDR3 protein. Here the sample spans fewer than 40,000 distinct CDR3 sequences, 5.9% being singletons. The material sequenced was whole blood. Source of these receptors: an adult who was a healthcare worker with PCR-confirmed SARS-CoV-2 infection or an uninfected control (not recorded which).

In this sample, this clonotype turned up a few times. CDR3 DNA: TGCAGTGCTAGGTCGGTTAGCGGCCGCGGTAACACAGATACGCAGTATTTT. Translating it yields CSARSVSGRGNTDTQYF. This sequence joins TRBV20-1 and TRBJ2-3, with D possibly being TRBD2 (6 bases). The CDR3 runs to 17 residues. V gave up 3 bases and J gave up 2 bases, with 21 bases separating them. The V gene's germline CDR1 is DFQATT and CDR2 SNEGSKA (reference sequence).

This clonotype was counted ten times or more. The rearrangement uses TRBV9 and TRBJ2-3; a possible D gene is TRBD2 (6 bases). The CDR3 has 13 amino acids. V was pared by 1 base and J by 6 bases, with 9 bases between. Germline V lookup: CDR1 SGDLS, CDR2 YYNGEE. The CDR3 reads CASSVRAGDTQYF. The CDR3 coding sequence is TGTGCCAGCAGCGTACGCGCGGGGGATACGCAGTATTTT.

This clonotype was detected many times. This chain connects TRBV29-1 to TRBJ2-7; the match to TRBD1 covers 7 bases. Losses at the gene ends were 6 bases for V and 1 base for J; bases not matched to a gene: 6. Germline CDR1 and CDR2: SQVTM and ANQGSEA. The CDR3 runs 13 residues. The CDR3 protein is CSVGQSVSYEQYF. The CDR3 bases are TGCAGCGTGGGACAGAGTGTATCCTACGAGCAGTACTTC.

This clonotype came up many times. V usage is TRBV7-3 and J usage is TRBJ2-1; maybe TRBD2 (6 bases). Germline lookup yields CDR1 SGHTA and CDR2 FQGTGA. Trimming stripped 1 base from V and 5 bases from J, with 15 bases between. The CDR3 has 16 residues. CDR3 DNA: TGTGCCAGCAGCTTAAAGGGCGGGACGACCAACAATGAGCAGTTCTTC. Its protein product is CASSLKGGTTNNEQFF. Looking up the rest from reference TRBV7-3 and TRBJ2-1 gives the full variable domain: GAGVSQTPSNKVTEKGKYVELRCDPISGHTALYWYRQSLGQGPEFLIYFQGTGAADDSGLPNDRFFAVRPEGSVSTLKIQRTERGDSAVYLCASSLKGGTTNNEQFFGPGTRLTVL.

This clonotype has a handful of counts. CDR3 protein: CASSLTVSPPTDTQYF. The CDR3 DNA follows: TGTGCCAGCAGCTTGACTGTCTCCCCCCCCACAGATACGCAGTATTTT. This sequence joins TRBV7-3 and TRBJ2-3; unclear D gene. Germline CDR1 SGHTA, CDR2 FQGTGA. This CDR3 region has 16 residues. Trimming left V 3 bases short and J 2 bases short, with 15 bases between. Filled out from reference TRBV7-3 and TRBJ2-3, the complete variable domain reads GAGVSQTPSNKVTEKGKYVELRCDPISGHTALYWYRQSLGQGPEFLIYFQGTGAADDSGLPNDRFFAVRPEGSVSTLKIQRTERGDSAVYLCASSLTVSPPTDTQYFGPGTRLTVL.

This clonotype occurred a few times. CDR3 sequence reads: CASTRREGPNEQFF. CDR3 in DNA: TGTGCCAGTACTCGCCGGGAGGGCCCGAATGAGCAGTTCTTC. The chain is built from TRBV19 and TRBJ2-1; 8 bases align to TRBD2. The ends lost 7 bases at V and 7 bases at J; junction bases unmatched: 9. This CDR3 has 14 residues. Per germline, CDR1 LNHDA and CDR2 SQIVND (reference sequence).

Many counts were recorded for this clonotype. The V gene is TRBV28, the J gene TRBJ1-5, with D unclear. V lost 3 bases to trimming and J lost 7 bases, with 4 bases between them. This CDR3 is 11 amino acids long. Per germline, CDR1 MDHEN and CDR2 SYDVKM. CDR3 protein: CASSFRQPQHF. As DNA, the CDR3 is TGTGCCAGCAGTTTCAGGCAGCCCCAGCATTTT.

This clonotype was seen a single time. Since a much larger clone is just one base distant, this may be a read error. Because the CDR3 is missing its conserved closing phenylalanine or tryptophan, this is likely a read error. The chain uses TRBV7-3 and TRBJ1-1; no reliable D call. This CDR3 comprises 13 residues. The germline V and J ends were trimmed by 5 bases and 5 bases, with 12 bases remaining between them. The V gene's germline CDR1 is SGHTA and CDR2 FQGTGA. The chain's CDR3 is CASSPGPYTEAFI. CDR3 in DNA: TGTGCCAGCAGCCCCGGCCCTTATACTGAAGCTTTCATT.

This clonotype was counted at least ten times. The chain employs TRBV29-1 and TRBJ1-1, with D unresolved. The V and J ends lost 3 bases and 5 bases respectively, with 13 bases between them. CDR3 size: 13 residues. CDR1 SQVTM and CDR2 ANQGSEA come from the germline V gene. CDR3 coding DNA: TGCAGCGTTGACAAAGGGAGAAGGACTGAAGCTTTCTTT. It translates to CSVDKGRRTEAFF.

This clonotype was picked up many times. The V call is TRBV27, the J call TRBJ1-1, with a possible D match to TRBD1 (5 bases). Between the trimmed V and J ends, which lost 2 bases and 1 base, there was a span of 8 bases. The germline V gene has CDR1 MNHEY and CDR2 SMNVEV (reference sequence). This CDR3 spans 14 amino acids. The CDR3 DNA sequence: TGTGCCAGCAGTTTAGCGGGGGGGAACACTGAAGCTTTCTTT. Translating it yields CASSLAGGNTEAFF.

This clonotype was observed at least ten times. The chain joins TRBV20-1 to TRBJ1-2; D not certain. CDR1 and CDR2 from the germline V gene are DFQATT and SNEGSKA (reference sequence). Trimming took 3 bases from V and 5 from J, leaving 16 bases between them. CDR3 length: 14 amino acids. The CDR3 DNA is TGCAGTGCTAGCTTCCAGCCGGCAGCATATGGCTACACCTTC. Encoded protein: CSASFQPAAYGYTF.

This clonotype was detected many times. This chain uses TRBV24-1 with TRBJ2-5; 8 bases are a match to TRBD2. CDR3 length: 15 amino acids. Per the germline V gene, CDR1 is KGHDR and CDR2 is SFDVKD. Trimming took 5 bases from V and 3 from J; bases not matched to a gene: 7. CDR3 coding DNA: TGTGCCACCAGTGTCTCTGGAGCGGGAGAAGAGACCCAGTACTTC. Its translation is CATSVSGAGEETQYF.

This clonotype was observed at least ten times. The chain recombines TRBV6-1 with TRBJ2-7; D is ambiguous. Germline values: CDR1 MNHNS, CDR2 SASEGT. Trimming stripped 1 base from V and 11 bases from J, with 9 bases between. This CDR3 is 11 amino acids long. This chain's CDR3 is CASSEVEWEYF. CDR3 nucleotides: TGTGCCAGCAGTGAAGTCGAGTGGGAGTACTTC.

This clonotype was seen many times. The chain employs TRBV20-1 and TRBJ2-1; D unclear. This CDR3 has 10 amino acids. Germline CDR1 reads DFQATT; CDR2 reads SNEGSKA (reference sequence). CDR3 in amino acids: CSDKVGEQFF. DNA for the CDR3: TGCAGCGATAAGGTCGGTGAGCAGTTCTTC.

This clonotype was counted many times. One end of the junction varies from germline; a read error may be responsible. The chain combines TRBV6-4 with TRBJ2-1, with 11 bases aligning to TRBD2. Per germline, CDR1 MRHNA and CDR2 SNTAGT. This CDR3 contains 15 residues. The CDR3 DNA reads TGTGCCAGCAGACCGGGACTAGCGGACTACGATGAGCAGTTCTTC. Encoded protein: CASRPGLADYDEQFF.

This clonotype appeared many times. The chain couples TRBV7-2 to TRBJ1-2, with a possible D match to TRBD1 (6 bases). CDR1 SGHTA and CDR2 FQGNSA come from the germline V gene. This CDR3 is 15 amino acids long. V was pared by 3 bases and J by 0 bases, with 11 bases between. The CDR3 nucleotides read TGTGCCAGCAGCTTGGGGGGCGGGGCTAACTATGGCTACACCTTC. Encoded protein: CASSLGGGANYGYTF.

This clonotype appeared a few times. A much more abundant neighbour one base away suggests this may be a read error. The V gene is TRBV10-3, the J gene TRBJ2-1, with TRBD2 identical over 8 bases. The CDR3 is 11 residues long. From germline, CDR1 is ENHRY and CDR2 SYGVKD. The CDR3 coding sequence is TGTGTCGCCACTAGCGGTAATGAGCAGTTCTTC. Its translation: CVATSGNEQFF.

Many counts were recorded for this clonotype. This chain uses TRBV20-1 with TRBJ1-2; D may be TRBD1 (6 bases). The germline V and J ends were trimmed by 7 bases and 0 bases, with 12 bases remaining between them. The CDR3 runs to 13 residues. Germline loops: CDR1 DFQATT, CDR2 SNEGSKA (reference sequence). CDR3: CSVPGQPNYGYTF. For the CDR3, the DNA is TGCAGTGTTCCCGGACAGCCTAACTATGGCTACACCTTC.

This clonotype qualifies as medium-sized. The chain uses TRBV20-1 and TRBJ2-6, with TRBD2 matching 13 bases. The CDR3 has 18 amino acids. The germline V gene encodes CDR1 DFQATT and CDR2 SNEGSKA (reference sequence). The V and J ends lost 5 bases and 2 bases, in that order; junction bases with no gene match: 9. Here the CDR3 DNA reads TGCAGTGCTCCGTGGACTAGCGGGAGCCATGCTGGGGCCAACGTCCTGACTTTC. It is translated as CSAPWTSGSHAGANVLTF.

This clonotype has at least ten counts. The chain carries TRBV10-2 and TRBJ1-6, with D maybe TRBD1 (5 bases). CDR1 is WSHSY and CDR2 is SAAADI in the germline V gene. V dropped 2 bases and J dropped 9 bases, with 20 bases sitting between them. The CDR3 runs 17 residues. CDR3 loop: CASSETQGRLFGSPLHF. DNA for the CDR3: TGCGCCAGCAGTGAGACCCAGGGAAGGTTATTCGGTTCACCCCTCCACTTT.

This clonotype has a count of ten or more. This sequence joins TRBV9 and TRBJ2-7; 7 nucleotides align to TRBD2. Germline loops: CDR1 SGDLS, CDR2 YYNGEE. V gave up 0 bases and J gave up 3 bases; unmatched junction bases: 6. The CDR3 sequence is 15 residues long. The CDR3 DNA reads TGTGCCAGCAGCGTAGGCAGCGGGGTCTACTACGAGCAGTACTTC. Encoded protein: CASSVGSGVYYEQYF.

In its sample, this clonotype ranks as medium-sized. V and J are TRBV20-1 and TRBJ2-5; D may be TRBD1 (6 bases). Germline V gene data show CDR1 as DFQATT and CDR2 as SNEGSKA (reference sequence). V was cut by 6 bases and J by 5 bases, with 22 bases left in between. This CDR3 spans 15 amino acids. The CDR3 here is CSARTGHDGAETQYF. The CDR3 bases are TGCAGTGCCAGAACGGGACACGATGGGGCGGAGACCCAGTACTTC.